The entry below gives a single TCR beta chain sequence along with its context. Its antigen is not identified. The ends were cut back, 0 bases at V and 0 bases at J, with 6 bases in the middle. The CDR3 runs 15 residues. Germline CDR1 SGHVS, CDR2 FQNEAQ. Healthy individuals who donated bone marrow served as the donors. Likely unrecorded immune exposures existed in these nominally healthy donors. PCR employed 60 Vbeta and 13 Jbeta primers. Sequencing was performed with immunoSEQ multiplex PCR; in TCRdb, only in-frame clones are kept and a portion is missing. There are approximately 100,000 clones in the sample; about 68% occur only once, and 3.8% lies in the top ten. The data are from a study of cytomegalovirus exposure and HLA in healthy donors. Overall study results and limits: What was likely a sequencing artifact was a cluster of highly shared sequence variants. Per a later analysis, 18,000 or so TCR beta sequences showed association with HLA alleles at 0.05 false discovery rate.

The source of this sequence is a young man in good health and CMV-seropositive. Sequencing was performed on PBMCs. The genes are TRBV7-8 and TRBJ1-3; the D gene is possibly TRBD1 (5 bases). DNA for the CDR3: TGTGCCAGCAGCTTAGCCGGGGGCTCTGGAAACACCATATATTTT. Its protein product is CASSLAGGSGNTIYF.